This T cell receptor (beta chain) came from a study of cytomegalovirus exposure and HLA in healthy donors. Study-wide findings and caveats: In most subjects, TCR beta sequences reportedly gave accurate predictions of HLA-A and HLA-B alleles.

This clone was counted a single time. Its antigen is undetermined. PCR amplification relied on 60 Vbeta primers (plus 13 Jbeta primers). Generated by immunoSEQ multiplex PCR, the TCRdb table keeps only in-frame clones and is missing some. This table holds about 200,000 clones, about 77% found once. CDR3 length: 13 residues. Germline V gene data show CDR1 as MNHEY and CDR2 as SVGAGI. V lost 8 bases and J lost 3; bases outside the gene matches: 5. The sample was PBMCs. The rearrangement joins TRBV6-5 to TRBJ1-1; TRBD1 aligns across 8 bases. The clonotype comes from a woman in her thirties in good health and CMV-seronegative. The CDR3 nucleotides read TGTGCCAGCGGAGACAGGGGATACACTGAAGCTTTCTTT. Protein sequence: CASGDRGYTEAFF.